Shown below are 2 T cell receptor beta chains from a single sample sequenced in a study of T cell repertoires in cytomegalovirus infection. TCRdb reanalysed the reads using MiXCR and keeps one entry per CDR3 protein. Here the sample spans 570,000 or so distinct CDR3 sequences, 40% being singletons. Antigens for these TCRs are unknown. Sequenced material: cultured PBMCs, taken from culture after CMV antigen stimulation. These receptor sequences come from a human donor in good health (CMV status not recorded). Some clones in this sample may be carry-over from other donors' samples.

V and J are TRBV7-8 and TRBJ2-7, with TRBD2 as a possible D gene (8 bases). The germline CDR1 and CDR2 sequences are SGHVS and FQNEAQ. Trimming took off 5 bases at V and 2 bases at J, with 22 bases between the two ends. This CDR3 is 17 amino acids long. CDR3: CASSPRGSGRFPYEQYF. CDR3 sequence (DNA): TGTGCCAGCAGCCCCAGGGGGAGCGGGAGATTCCCCTACGAGCAGTACTTC.

The V call is TRBV6-1, the J call TRBJ2-5; 8 nucleotides line up with TRBD2. Germline V gene sequence: CDR1 MNHNS, CDR2 SASEGT. This CDR3 has 15 residues. Unmatched junction bases numbered 9, after V lost 8 bases and J lost 1 base. The CDR3 DNA is TGTGCCAGCGGTGGACCCGGACTAGCCCAAGAGACCCAGTACTTC. It codes for CASGGPGLAQETQYF.